This T cell receptor (beta chain) was captured by sequencing in a study of T cells after posttransplantation cyclophosphamide. Study results and caveats: Skin or GI-infiltrating T cells shared few TRB sequences with blood. Later post-transplant blood repertoires were often dominated by donor CD8+ memory clones. Recipient CMV seropositivity and CMV reactivation strongly tracked TRB clonality.

The CDR3 has 16 residues. Germline CDR1 and CDR2: GTSNPN and SVGIG (reference sequence). Notes on this clone: Its specificity is not known. An end of the junction does not agree with germline; a read error may underlie this. Other DNA sequences in the sample encode the same CDR3.

Method: immunoSEQ multiplex PCR; TCRdb's copy keeps in-frame clones and lacks some. The profile shows about 3,000 clones, over 65% of them singletons. The clonotype originates from a woman aged 45-60 years in good health and a related stem cell transplant donor. The chain couples TRBV30 to TRBJ1-6; tentative D call: TRBD1 (5 bases). Specimen: CD8+ T cells sorted from PBMCs. The CDR3 sequence is CAWSRGGASYNSPLHF. CDR3 sequence (DNA): TGTGCCTGGAGCCGCGGGGGAGCGTCCTATAATTCCCCCCTCCACTTT.